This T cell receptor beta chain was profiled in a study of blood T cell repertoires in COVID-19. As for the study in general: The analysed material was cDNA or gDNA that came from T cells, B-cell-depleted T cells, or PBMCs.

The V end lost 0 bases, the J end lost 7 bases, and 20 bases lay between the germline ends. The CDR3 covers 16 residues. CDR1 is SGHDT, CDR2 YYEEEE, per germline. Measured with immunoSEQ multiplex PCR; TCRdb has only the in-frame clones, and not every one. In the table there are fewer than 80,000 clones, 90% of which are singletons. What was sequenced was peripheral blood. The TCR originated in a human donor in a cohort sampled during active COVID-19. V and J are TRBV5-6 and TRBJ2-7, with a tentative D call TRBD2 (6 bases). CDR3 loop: CASSLELRGSQGEQYF. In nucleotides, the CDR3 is TGTGCCAGCAGCTTGGAGTTGCGGGGTTCTCAAGGAGAGCAGTACTTC.